The entry that follows covers one TCR beta chain sequence. The target antigen is unknown. This CDR3 spans 16 amino acids. The V end was cut by 6 bases, the J end by 4 bases, with 19 bases between. CDR1 is SNHLY, CDR2 FYNNEI, per germline. At the time of sampling, donors were nominally healthy, though unrecorded immune exposures were likely. The PCR made use of 60 Vbeta and 13 Jbeta primers. The table came from immunoSEQ multiplex PCR; TCRdb's copy has only in-frame clones and leaves some out. The sample contains about 180,000 clones, 70% to 75% of which appear only once. The sample comes from a study of cytomegalovirus exposure and HLA in healthy donors. Looking at the study overall: Previous work identified 95 million to 120 million unique TCR beta sequences from some 170 million T cells. Overall study findings and caveats: A later analysis linked a missense DCLRE1C variant to TCR beta V- and J-gene trimming.

The source material was PBMCs. This TCR came from a male donor in good health and CMV-seronegative. The chain couples TRBV2 to TRBJ2-1; D is possibly TRBD2 (5 bases). The chain's CDR3 is CASRRRSGPLYNEQFF. As DNA, the CDR3 is TGTGCCAGCAGGCGCCGGAGCGGCCCCTTATACAATGAGCAGTTCTTC.